The 22 T cell receptor beta chains reported below all come from one sample, sequenced in a study of blood T cell repertoires in COVID-19. The method was immunoSEQ multiplex PCR; TCRdb's version includes in-frame clones alone and lacks a portion of them. This repertoire shows 200,000 to 250,000 clones, approximately 81% found once; its top ten account for 3% to 4.5%. The sequenced sample was peripheral blood. Source of these receptors: a woman aged 80 or over with acute or convalescent COVID-19.

V gene TRBV2 combines with J gene TRBJ1-1; D is perhaps TRBD1 (5 bases). Germline CDR1 and CDR2: SNHLY and FYNNEI. The V and J ends lost 7 bases and 2 bases respectively, with 17 bases between them. This CDR3 is 15 amino acids long. As DNA, the CDR3 is TGTGCCAGCAAGGGGCGTCATATATTAAACACTGAAGCTTTCTTT. Residues: CASKGRHILNTEAFF.

A remark on this clone: The sample has other DNA sequences that encode this CDR3 too. This rearrangement joins TRBV5-1 to TRBJ1-2; 7 nucleotides align to TRBD1. CDR3 length equals 15 residues. V lost 5 bases to trimming and J lost 8 bases; unmatched junction nucleotides: 15. Per the germline V gene, CDR1 is SGHRS and CDR2 is YFSETQ. The CDR3 nucleotides read TGCGCCAGCAGGGAAGGGGGCGATAGTTTGGAGGGCTACACCTTC. Amino acid sequence: CASREGGDSLEGYTF.

This chain joins TRBV20-1 and TRBJ1-3; 7 bases map to TRBD1. CDR3 length equals 15 residues. In germline, CDR1 is DFQATT, CDR2 SNEGSKA (reference sequence). Trimming cost V 3 bases and J 3 bases; bases outside gene matches: 8. The CDR3 here is CSASPAGGGGNTIYF. In nucleotides, the CDR3 is TGCAGTGCTAGTCCTGCAGGGGGTGGTGGAAACACCATATATTTT.

The chain has TRBV6-5 and TRBJ1-1; a weak D match, TRBD1 (6 bases). CDR3 size: 13 residues. The V gene's germline CDR1 is MNHEY and CDR2 SVGAGI. V gave up 10 bases and J gave up 1 base, with 13 bases separating them. CDR3 bases: TGTGCCATCCAAAGACAGGAGAACACTGAAGCTTTCTTT. It specifies CAIQRQENTEAFF.

The CDR3 is CASRLIGQGLDTQYF. In DNA, the CDR3 is TGCGCCAGCAGACTAATTGGACAGGGGTTGGATACGCAGTATTTT. The chain links TRBV5-1 to TRBJ2-3; 9 nucleotides agree with TRBD1. V lost 5 bases to trimming and J lost 6 bases; unmatched junction nucleotides: 10. CDR1 is SGHRS and CDR2 is YFSETQ in the germline V gene. This CDR3 is 15 amino acids long.

This chain uses TRBV28 with TRBJ1-5; D is perhaps TRBD1 (6 bases). The CDR3 extends over 15 amino acids. Trimming took 10 bases from V and 3 from J, leaving 19 bases between them. CDR1 MDHEN and CDR2 SYDVKM come from the germline V gene. CDR3 bases: TGTGCCACCCAACGTGGGGGGGGCGCCAATCAGCCCCAGCATTTT. Translating it yields CATQRGGGANQPQHF. Full variable domain (outside the CDR3, taken from reference TRBV28 and TRBJ1-5): DVKVTQSSRYLVKRTGEKVFLECVQDMDHENMFWYRQDPGLGLRLIYFSYDVKMKEKGDIPEGYSVSREKKERFSLILESASTNQTSMYLCATQRGGGANQPQHFGDGTRLSIL.

Note on this clone: The sample holds other DNA sequences that translate to the same CDR3. The chain carries TRBV12-3 or TRBV12-4 and TRBJ1-1; possibly TRBD1 for D (6 bases). The CDR3 sequence is 13 residues long. V was cut by 1 base and J by 10 bases, with 13 bases left in between. The CDR3 sequence is CASSLGRDTGAFF. CDR3 in DNA: TGTGCCAGCAGTTTAGGCAGGGACACAGGAGCTTTCTTT.

This sequence joins TRBV19 and TRBJ1-1; D is unresolved. The CDR3 extends over 13 amino acids. V lost 6 bases to trimming and J lost 1 base, with 9 bases between them. Germline V gives CDR1 LNHDA, CDR2 SQIVND (reference sequence). The CDR3 protein is CASSPGQNTEAFF. The CDR3 bases are TGTGCCAGTAGCCCCGGTCAGAACACTGAAGCTTTCTTT. Using reference TRBV19 and TRBJ1-1 for the parts outside the CDR3, the full variable domain is DGGITQSPKYLFRKEGQNVTLSCEQNLNHDAMYWYRQDPGQGLRLIYYSQIVNDFQKGDIAEGYSVSREKKESFPLTVTSAQKNPTAFYLCASSPGQNTEAFFGQGTRLTVV.

This chain joins TRBV28 and TRBJ1-1; D is unclear. V lost 3 bases and J lost 5, with 4 bases in between. Per the germline V gene, CDR1 is MDHEN and CDR2 is SYDVKM. CDR3 size: 11 residues. DNA of the CDR3: TGTGCCAGCAGTTTGACTACTGAAGCTTTCTTT. Translation gives CASSLTTEAFF.

The V call is TRBV7-9, the J call TRBJ1-2; unclear D gene. Germline CDR1 SEHNR, CDR2 FQNEAQ (reference sequence). Trimming pared 2 bases from V and 0 bases from J, leaving 13 bases between. This CDR3 comprises 16 residues. The CDR3 nucleotides read TGTGCCAGCAGCTTAATCTCCCCGAGAGCTAACTATGGCTACACCTTC. It translates to CASSLISPRANYGYTF. The whole variable domain, filled in from reference TRBV7-9 and TRBJ1-2, reads DTGVSQNPRHKITKRGQNVTFRCDPISEHNRLYWYRQTLGQGPEFLTYFQNEAQLEKSRLLSDRFSAERPKGSFSTLEIQRTEQGDSAMYLCASSLISPRANYGYTFGSGTRLTVV.

The V call is TRBV7-6, the J call TRBJ2-7, with 7 bases aligning to TRBD1. Germline V lookup: CDR1 SGHVS, CDR2 FNYEAQ. Unmatched junction bases numbered 2, after V lost 6 bases and J lost 0 bases. This CDR3 region has 13 residues. The CDR3 is CASRGQSSYEQYF. CDR3 DNA sequence: TGTGCCAGCAGGGGACAGAGCTCCTACGAGCAGTACTTC. Full variable domain (missing parts from reference TRBV7-6 and TRBJ2-7): GAGVSQSPRYKVTKRGQDVALRCDPISGHVSLYWYRQALGQGPEFLTYFNYEAQQDKSGLPNDRFSAERPEGSISTLTIQRTEQRDSAMYRCASRGQSSYEQYFGPGTRLTVT.

This sequence joins TRBV5-6 and TRBJ2-7; 7 bases fit TRBD1. The J segment lost 6 bases and the V segment lost 4 bases, leaving 13 bases of the junction unmatched. The CDR3 loop spans 15 amino acids. CDR1 SGHDT and CDR2 YYEEEE come from the germline V gene. The CDR3 loop is CASSPGTGTVSEQYF. CDR3 coding DNA: TGTGCCAGCAGCCCGGGGACCGGGACAGTGAGCGAGCAGTACTTC.

Turning to this clone: One end of the junction fails to match germline, which may point to a read error. The V call is TRBV6-1, the J call TRBJ1-4, with D possibly matching TRBD1 (5 bases). The germline CDR1 and CDR2 sequences are MNHNS and SASEGT. The CDR3 covers 14 residues. CDR3 nucleotides: TGTGCCAGCAGTGAAGAGACAGTATGGGCGAGGAGGGGCTTT. It encodes CASSEETVWARRGF.

In its sample, this clone was seen once. The chain links TRBV12-3 or TRBV12-4 to TRBJ1-2; unclear D gene. Trimming removed 1 base at V and 13 bases at J, with 16 bases between. This CDR3 has 13 amino acids. CDR3 residues: CASSLGGVWACTF. The CDR3, as DNA: TGTGCCAGCAGTTTAGGCGGGGTATGGGCTTGCACCTTC.

This clone was observed a single time. This sample includes further DNA sequences coding for the same CDR3. This chain uses TRBV5-1 with TRBJ1-1; 7 nucleotides align to TRBD1. CDR3 size: 14 residues. Trimming took 4 bases from V and 1 from J; bases not matched to a gene: 4. Looked up from germline, CDR1 is SGHRS and CDR2 is YFSETQ. The CDR3 DNA reads TGCGCCAGCAGCAGCGGACAGGAGAACACTGAAGCTTTCTTT. Its protein product is CASSSGQENTEAFF. Based on the CDR3 plus reference TRBV5-1 and TRBJ1-1, the full variable domain is KAGVTQTPRYLIKTRGQQVTLSCSPISGHRSVSWYQQTPGQGLQFLFEYFSETQRNKGNFPGRFSGRQFSNSRSEMNVSTLELGDSALYLCASSSGQENTEAFFGQGTRLTVV.

The V gene is TRBV6-5, the J gene TRBJ2-1, with D possibly matching TRBD1 (6 bases). CDR1 MNHEY and CDR2 SVGAGI come from the germline V gene. The CDR3 contains 16 residues. Trimming pared 0 bases from V and 5 bases from J, leaving 14 bases between. CDR3 loop: CASSYSIPGAHNEQFF. The CDR3 DNA sequence: TGTGCCAGCAGTTACTCGATCCCAGGGGCTCACAATGAGCAGTTCTTC.

J is TRBJ1-6 and V is TRBV28; 9 bases line up with TRBD1. Germline values: CDR1 MDHEN, CDR2 SYDVKM. This CDR3 spans 12 amino acids. The CDR3 nucleotides read TGTGCGGGAGGGACAGGGTCTATGGCCCTCCACTTT. Its translation: CAGGTGSMALHF.

This rearrangement joins TRBV18 to TRBJ1-6; no clear D gene. Looked up from germline, CDR1 is KGHSH and CDR2 is LQKENI. V lost 6 bases, J lost 10 bases, and 13 bases lay in between. This CDR3 region has 13 residues. Here the CDR3 reads CASSSQPGSPLHF. The CDR3 region has the DNA TGTGCCAGCTCTTCCCAACCGGGGTCACCCCTCCACTTT.

This clone appeared once. The V and J genes are TRBV27 and TRBJ1-2; the D gene is possibly TRBD1 (6 bases). The CDR3 length is 13 residues. V lost 5 bases and J 4 bases, leaving 11 bases between the germline ends. CDR1 is MNHEY and CDR2 is SMNVEV in the germline V gene (reference sequence). The CDR3 is CASSPGTIYGYTF. The CDR3 region has the DNA TGTGCCAGCAGTCCCGGGACAATCTATGGCTACACCTTC.

The CDR3 region is CASSQTGVTEAFF. CDR3 DNA: TGTGCCAGCAGCCAAACAGGGGTCACTGAAGCTTTCTTT. The chain recombines TRBV11-2 with TRBJ1-1, with TRBD1 matching 7 bases. This CDR3 is built from 13 residues. The V gene's germline CDR1 is SGHAT and CDR2 FQNNGV. The V and J ends lost 5 bases and 4 bases, in that order; junction bases with no gene match: 4.

This clone was seen once. CDR3 region: CSPTSTDTQYF. In DNA form, the CDR3 reads TGCAGCCCGACTAGCACAGATACGCAGTATTTT. J is TRBJ2-3 and V is TRBV20-1; D is uncertain. This CDR3 is built from 11 residues. The V gene's germline CDR1 is DFQATT and CDR2 SNEGSKA (reference sequence).

This clone has just one count. The chain employs TRBV11-3 and TRBJ2-7; 7 bases line up with TRBD1. The V and J ends lost 4 bases and 2 bases, in that order; junction bases with no gene match: 2. This CDR3 comprises 13 residues. Germline V CDR1 and CDR2: SGHNT, YENEEA. The CDR3 loop reads CASSSGQTYEQYF. The CDR3 bases are TGTGCCAGCAGCTCGGGACAGACCTACGAGCAGTACTTC. Based on the CDR3 plus reference TRBV11-3 and TRBJ2-7, the full variable domain is EAGVVQSPRYKIIEKKQPVAFWCNPISGHNTLYWYLQNLGQGPELLIRYENEEAVDDSQLPKDRFSAERLKGVDSTLKIQPAELGDSAVYLCASSSGQTYEQYFGPGTRLTVT.